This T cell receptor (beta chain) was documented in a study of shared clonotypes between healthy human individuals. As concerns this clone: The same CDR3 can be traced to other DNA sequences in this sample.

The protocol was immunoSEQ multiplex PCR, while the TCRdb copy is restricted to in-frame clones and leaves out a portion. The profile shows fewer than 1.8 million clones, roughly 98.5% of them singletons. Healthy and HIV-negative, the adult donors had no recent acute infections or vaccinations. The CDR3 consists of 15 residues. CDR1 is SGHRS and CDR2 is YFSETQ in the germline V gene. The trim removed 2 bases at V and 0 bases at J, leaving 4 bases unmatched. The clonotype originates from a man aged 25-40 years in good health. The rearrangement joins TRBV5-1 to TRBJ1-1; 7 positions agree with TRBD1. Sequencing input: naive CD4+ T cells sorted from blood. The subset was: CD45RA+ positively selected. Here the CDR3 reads CASSLGDRVNTEAFF. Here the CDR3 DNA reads TGCGCCAGCAGCTTAGGTGACAGGGTGAACACTGAAGCTTTCTTT. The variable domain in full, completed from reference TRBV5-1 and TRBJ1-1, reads KAGVTQTPRYLIKTRGQQVTLSCSPISGHRSVSWYQQTPGQGLQFLFEYFSETQRNKGNFPGRFSGRQFSNSRSEMNVSTLELGDSALYLCASSLGDRVNTEAFFGQGTRLTVV.